This paragraph covers one T cell receptor (beta chain) sequence. Its antigen is still unknown. TCRdb reprocessed the 5' RACE reads with MiXCR, giving one entry per CDR3 protein. The data hold 210,000 or so distinct CDR3 sequences, with around 27% observed a single time. This CDR3 is built from 14 residues. Germline values: CDR1 SGDLS, CDR2 YYNGEE. V was shortened by 1 base and J by 2 bases, with 8 bases between the two germline ends. The sample is drawn from a study of T-cell memory formation after mild COVID-19. Study outcomes and limitations: Most CD4+ clones that shrank were in CM and EM, while CD8+ ones turned up in EMRA. Pre-infection memory held some responding clones, suggesting pre-existing cross-reactive T cells responded.

The chain links TRBV9 to TRBJ2-3; D is perhaps TRBD2 (5 bases). The origin of this receptor is an adult woman who had mild COVID-19 (a few samples of this study predate the infection). Cell type and time point are not known. The sequenced sample was PBMCs or a T cell subset sorted from them (not recorded which). The CDR3 sequence: CASSVRGLTDTQYF. The CDR3 bases are TGTGCCAGCAGCGTACGCGGGCTCACAGATACGCAGTATTTT.